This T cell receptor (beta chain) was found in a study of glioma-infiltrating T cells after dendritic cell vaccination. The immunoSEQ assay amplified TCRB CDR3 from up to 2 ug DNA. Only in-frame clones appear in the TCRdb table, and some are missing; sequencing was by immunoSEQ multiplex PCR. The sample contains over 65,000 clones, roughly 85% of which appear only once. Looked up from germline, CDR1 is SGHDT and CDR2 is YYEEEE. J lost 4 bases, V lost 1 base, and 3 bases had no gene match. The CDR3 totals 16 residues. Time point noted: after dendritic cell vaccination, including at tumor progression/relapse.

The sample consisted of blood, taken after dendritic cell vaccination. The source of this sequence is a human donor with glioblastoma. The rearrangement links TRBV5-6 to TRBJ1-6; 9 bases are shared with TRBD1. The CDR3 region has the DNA TGTGCCAGCAGCTTGATCGGACAGGGGTATAATTCACCCCTCCACTTT. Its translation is CASSLIGQGYNSPLHF.